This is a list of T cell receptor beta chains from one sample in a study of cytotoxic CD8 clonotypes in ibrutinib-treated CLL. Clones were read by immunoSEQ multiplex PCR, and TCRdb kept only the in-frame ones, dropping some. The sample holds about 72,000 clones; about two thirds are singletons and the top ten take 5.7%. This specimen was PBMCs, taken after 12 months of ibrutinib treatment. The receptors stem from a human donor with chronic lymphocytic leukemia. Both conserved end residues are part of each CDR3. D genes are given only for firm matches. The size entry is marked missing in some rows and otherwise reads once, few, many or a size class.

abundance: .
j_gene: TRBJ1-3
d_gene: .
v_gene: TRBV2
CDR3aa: CASRFGSGNTIYF
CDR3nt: TGTGCCAGCAGGTTCGGGTCAGGAAACACCATATATTTT

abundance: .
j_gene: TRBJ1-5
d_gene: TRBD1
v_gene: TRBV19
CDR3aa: CASSMDRAISSNQPQHF
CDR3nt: TGTGCCAGTAGTATGGACAGGGCGATTTCTAGCAATCAGCCCCAGCATTTT

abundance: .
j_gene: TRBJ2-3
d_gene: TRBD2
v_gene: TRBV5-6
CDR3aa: CASSLGSASGTDTQYF
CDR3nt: TGTGCCAGCAGCTTGGGGTCGGCTAGCGGGACAGATACGCAGTATTTT

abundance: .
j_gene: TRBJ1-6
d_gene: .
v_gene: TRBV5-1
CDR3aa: CASSLDQSSYNSPLHF
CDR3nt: TGCGCCAGCAGCTTGGATCAAAGCTCCTATAATTCACCCCTCCACTTT

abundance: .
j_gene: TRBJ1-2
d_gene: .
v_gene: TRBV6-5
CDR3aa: CASKRGNYGYTF
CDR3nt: TGTGCCAGCAAGCGGGGAAACTATGGCTACACCTTC

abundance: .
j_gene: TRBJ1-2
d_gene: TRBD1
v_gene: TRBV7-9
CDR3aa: CASTIQGVHGYTF
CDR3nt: TGTGCCAGCACCATACAGGGGGTTCATGGCTACACCTTC

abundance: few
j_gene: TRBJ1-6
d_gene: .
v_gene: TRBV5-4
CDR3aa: CASSRAATHNSPLHF
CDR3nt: TGTGCCAGCAGTCGGGCGGCAACTCATAATTCACCCCTCCACTTT

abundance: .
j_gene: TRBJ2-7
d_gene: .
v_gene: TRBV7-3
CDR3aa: CASSSRWSGEQYF
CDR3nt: TGTGCCAGCAGCTCCAGATGGTCGGGGGAGCAGTACTTC

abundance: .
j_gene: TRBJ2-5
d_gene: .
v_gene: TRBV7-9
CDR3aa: CASSRPSGTEETQYF
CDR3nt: TGTGCCAGCAGCCGCCCCTCAGGAACCGAAGAGACCCAGTACTTC

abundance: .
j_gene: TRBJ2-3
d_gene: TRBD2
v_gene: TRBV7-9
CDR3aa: CASRGSGVDTQYF
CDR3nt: TGTGCCAGCCGCGGTAGCGGGGTGGATACGCAGTATTTT

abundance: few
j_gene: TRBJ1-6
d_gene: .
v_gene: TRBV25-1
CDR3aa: CASSEYEGYVSPLHF
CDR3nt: TGTGCCAGCAGTGAATACGAGGGCTACGTTTCACCCCTCCACTTT

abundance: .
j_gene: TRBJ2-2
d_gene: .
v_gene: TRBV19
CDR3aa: CASRALTRGEGSHGELFF
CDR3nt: TGTGCCAGTAGGGCCCTTACCAGGGGAGAGGGGAGTCACGGGGAGCTGTTTTTT

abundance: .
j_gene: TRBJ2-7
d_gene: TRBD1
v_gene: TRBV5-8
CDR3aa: CASSRAGTGAYEQYF
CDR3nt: TGTGCCAGCAGCAGAGCCGGGACAGGGGCTTACGAGCAGTACTTC

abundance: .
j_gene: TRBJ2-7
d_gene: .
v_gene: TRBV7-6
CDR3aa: CASSKDVAYEQYF
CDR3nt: TGTGCCAGCAGCAAGGACGTGGCCTACGAGCAGTACTTC

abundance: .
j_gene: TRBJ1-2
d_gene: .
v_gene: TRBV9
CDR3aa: CASSAEGGAIGYTF
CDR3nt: TGTGCCAGCAGCGCCGAGGGGGGGGCTATTGGCTACACCTTC

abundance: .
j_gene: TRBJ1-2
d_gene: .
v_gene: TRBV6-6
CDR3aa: CASRGGGVNYGYTF
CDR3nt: TGTGCCAGCAGGGGGGGAGGAGTTAACTATGGCTACACCTTC

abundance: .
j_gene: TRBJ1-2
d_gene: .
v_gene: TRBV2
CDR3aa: CANPLQGSGGYTF
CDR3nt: TGTGCCAACCCCCTACAGGGATCTGGGGGCTACACCTTC

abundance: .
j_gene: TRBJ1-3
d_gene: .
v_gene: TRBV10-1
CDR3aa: CASSEMPSPGNTIYF
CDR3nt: TGCGCCAGCAGTGAGATGCCGAGCCCTGGAAACACCATATATTTT

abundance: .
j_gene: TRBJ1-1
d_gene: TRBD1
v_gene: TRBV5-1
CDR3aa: CASSLDGTDYMNTEAFF
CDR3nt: TGCGCCAGCAGCTTGGACGGGACAGACTACATGAACACTGAAGCTTTCTTT

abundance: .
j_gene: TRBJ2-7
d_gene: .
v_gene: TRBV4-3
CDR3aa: CASSQQGPDTFNNPFVENEQYF
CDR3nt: TGCGCCAGCAGCCAGCAGGGGCCCGACACATTCAACAACCCCTTTGTCGAGAACGAGCAGTACTTC

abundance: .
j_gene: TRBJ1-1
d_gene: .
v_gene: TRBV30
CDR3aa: CAWSTNTEAFF
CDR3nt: TGTGCCTGGAGCACTAACACTGAAGCTTTCTTT